These T cell receptor beta chains were read from a single sample in a study of blood T cell repertoires in COVID-19. Assay used: immunoSEQ multiplex PCR; TCRdb lists only in-frame clones, some missing. The table records roughly 97,000 clones, about three quarters of them present only once. Sequenced: peripheral blood. These receptors all come from a man in his 70s with acute or convalescent COVID-19. The CDR3 runs from the conserved cysteine through the conserved F or W. The order of the fields is clone size, D gene, J gene, V gene, CDR3 protein, CDR3 DNA. A D gene is named only where the DNA matches it firmly. Expanded clones get a size class; other rows say once, few or many, or leave the size out.

>NA|NA|TRBJ2-1|TRBV5-1
CASSLRAGSSYNEQFF
TGCGCCAGCAGCTTGCGTGCGGGCAGCTCCTACAATGAGCAGTTCTTC
>NA|TRBD1|TRBJ1-1|TRBV5-1
CASSRFWTGMNTEAFF
TGCGCCAGCAGCCGATTCTGGACAGGCATGAACACTGAAGCTTTCTTT
>NA|NA|TRBJ2-3|TRBV19
CASSPPRVRGDTQYF
TGTGCCAGTAGTCCCCCTAGAGTCCGGGGAGATACGCAGTATTTT
>few|NA|TRBJ1-2|TRBV30
CAWSVGEGYGYTF
TGTGCCTGGAGTGTAGGCGAGGGTTACGGCTACACCTTC
>NA|TRBD1|TRBJ1-1|TRBV10-2
CASSKQGSHTEAFF
TGCGCCAGCAGTAAACAGGGGTCTCACACTGAAGCTTTCTTT
>NA|NA|TRBJ1-4|TRBV19
CASNRGIPNEKLFF
TGTGCCAGTAACCGAGGAATACCTAATGAAAAACTGTTTTTT
>NA|NA|TRBJ1-1|TRBV5-1
CASSLTTVNTEAFF
TGCGCCAGCAGCCTAACGACAGTGAACACTGAAGCTTTCTTT
>once|TRBD1|TRBJ2-2|TRBV5-1
CASSTGDGTGELFF
TGCGCCAGCAGCACAGGGGACGGGACCGGGGAGCTGTTTTTT
>once|TRBD2|TRBJ2-7|TRBV5-4
CASSSGGTSGREAEQYF
TGTGCCAGCAGCTCTGGAGGGACTAGCGGGAGAGAAGCCGAGCAGTACTTC
>NA|NA|TRBJ1-6|TRBV6-5
CASSPKSGRSPLHF
TGTGCCAGCAGTCCTAAATCAGGGAGGTCACCCCTCCACTTT
>NA|NA|TRBJ1-2|TRBV28
CASSFAAGAGGYTF
TGTGCCAGCAGTTTTGCGGCAGGGGCGGGTGGCTACACCTTC
>NA|TRBD1|TRBJ2-7|TRBV29-1
CSVVRTGKQYF
TGCAGCGTTGTGAGGACAGGGAAACAGTACTTC
>NA|NA|TRBJ2-2|TRBV19
CASSPQGHRTGELFF
TGTGCCAGTAGTCCGCAGGGCCATCGCACCGGGGAGCTGTTTTTT
>NA|TRBD1|TRBJ1-2|TRBV6-5
CASRETGAPHGGYTF
TGTGCCAGCAGGGAGACAGGGGCCCCTCACGGAGGCTACACCTTC
>NA|TRBD1|TRBJ2-2|TRBV19
CASSIRTGGNTGELFF
TGTGCCAGTAGTATTAGGACAGGGGGCAACACCGGGGAGCTGTTTTTT
>NA|NA|TRBJ1-3|TRBV2
CASRPGTSGNTIYF
TGTGCCAGCAGGCCGGGAACCTCTGGAAACACCATATATTTT
>NA|NA|TRBJ1-1|TRBV7-9
CASSSERDMNTEAFF
TGTGCCAGCAGCTCAGAACGGGATATGAACACTGAAGCTTTCTTT
>NA|NA|TRBJ1-2|TRBV6-5
CASSSYRDPNYGYTF
TGTGCCAGCAGTTCATACAGGGATCCCAACTATGGCTACACCTTC
>NA|NA|TRBJ1-1|TRBV7-6
CASSPRQNTEAFF
TGTGCCAGCAGCCCCCGACAGAACACTGAAGCTTTCTTT
>few|TRBD1|TRBJ2-3|TRBV28
CASSTGLTDTQYF
TGTGCCAGTTCGACAGGGTTGACAGATACGCAGTATTTT
>NA|TRBD1|TRBJ2-1|TRBV27
CASRPVTGISYNEQFF
TGTGCCAGCAGGCCGGTGACAGGGATAAGCTACAATGAGCAGTTCTTC
>NA|TRBD2|TRBJ2-7|TRBV6-4
CASSVGLAGSYEQYF
TGTGCCAGCAGTGTAGGACTAGCGGGCTCCTACGAGCAGTACTTC
>NA|NA|TRBJ2-2|TRBV7-9
CASAAGGLNTGELFF
TGTGCCAGCGCTGCCGGGGGTCTGAACACCGGGGAGCTGTTTTTT
>NA|NA|TRBJ1-4|TRBV4-1
CASSPLAGIPNEKLFF
TGCGCCAGCAGCCCCCTGGCGGGGATTCCTAATGAAAAACTGTTTTTT
>NA|NA|TRBJ2-2|TRBV9
CASSVVSGEDTGELFF
TGTGCCAGCAGCGTAGTATCTGGGGAGGACACCGGGGAGCTGTTTTTT
>NA|NA|TRBJ2-2|TRBV24-1
CATSKSGGYTGELFF
TGTGCCACCTCGAAGAGCGGAGGATACACCGGGGAGCTGTTTTTT
>NA|NA|TRBJ2-2|TRBV11-3
CASSPRTGELFF
TGTGCCAGCAGCCCCCGCACCGGGGAGCTGTTTTTT
>NA|NA|TRBJ1-4|TRBV5-5
CASSIGQRDKGKLFF
TGTGCCAGCAGCATAGGTCAGAGGGACAAGGGAAAACTGTTTTTT
>NA|NA|TRBJ2-3|TRBV19
CASRLGSSTDTQYF
TGTGCCAGTAGGCTAGGTTCGTCCACAGATACGCAGTATTTT
>few|NA|TRBJ1-1|TRBV5-1
CASSLEGFTEAFF
TGCGCCAGCAGCCTAGAAGGTTTCACTGAAGCTTTCTTT
>NA|NA|TRBJ2-2|TRBV5-4
CASSIDPVGAELFF
TGTGCCAGCAGCATCGACCCCGTGGGGGCGGAGCTGTTTTTT
>NA|NA|TRBJ2-1|TRBV5-1
CASSPGTGSSYNEQFF
TGCGCCAGCAGCCCGGGGACTGGGAGCTCCTACAATGAGCAGTTCTTC
>NA|TRBD1|TRBJ2-5|TRBV11-2
CASSSGDRGRGTQYF
TGTGCCAGCAGCTCCGGGGACAGGGGGCGCGGTACCCAGTACTTC
>NA|NA|TRBJ2-5|TRBV28
CASSPAGEETQYF
TGTGCCAGCAGTCCTGCAGGGGAGGAGACCCAGTACTTC
>NA|NA|TRBJ1-1|TRBV9
CASSVAGFGTEAFF
TGTGCCAGCAGCGTAGCAGGGTTCGGCACTGAAGCTTTCTTT
>NA|NA|TRBJ1-1|TRBV5-1
CASSLGDIKWAEAFF
TGCGCCAGCAGCTTGGGGGACATCAAATGGGCTGAAGCTTTCTTT
>NA|NA|TRBJ1-3|TRBV16
CASSQDRFGNTIYF
TGTGCCAGCAGCCAAGACAGATTTGGAAACACCATATATTTT
>NA|NA|TRBJ1-5|TRBV5-1
CASSPLGLNQPQHF
TGCGCCAGCAGCCCCCTAGGTCTCAATCAGCCCCAGCATTTT
>NA|TRBD2|TRBJ2-2|TRBV29-1
CSVEVGLAGGLHTGELFF
TGCAGCGTTGAAGTTGGACTAGCGGGAGGGCTCCACACCGGGGAGCTGTTTTTT
>NA|TRBD1|TRBJ2-5|TRBV6-5
CASRRGPQETQYF
TGTGCCAGCAGAAGGGGGCCGCAAGAGACCCAGTACTTC
>few|TRBD2|TRBJ2-2|TRBV6-5
CASKTGGINTGELFF
TGTGCCAGCAAGACGGGAGGAATTAACACCGGGGAGCTGTTTTTT
>once|TRBD1|TRBJ2-4|TRBV18
CASSRFPSGQGLNIQYF
TGTGCCAGCTCACGGTTTCCTTCGGGACAGGGGTTAAACATTCAGTACTTC
>NA|NA|TRBJ2-2|TRBV5-1
CASSLTRQGGGELFF
TGCGCCAGCAGCCTCACCCGACAGGGAGGCGGGGAGCTGTTTTTT
>NA|NA|TRBJ2-1|TRBV5-1
CASSSDSPRNEQFF
TGCGCCAGCAGCTCCGATTCGCCGCGGAATGAGCAGTTCTTC
>NA|NA|TRBJ1-2|TRBV3-1/TRBV3-2
CASSQDDRRLNGYTF
TGTGCCAGCAGCCAAGATGACAGGCGACTAAATGGCTACACCTTC
>once|TRBD2|TRBJ2-1|TRBV3-1/TRBV3-2
CASSQARASGQYNEQFF
TGTGCCAGCAGCCAAGCGCGGGCTAGCGGGCAATACAATGAGCAGTTCTTC
>NA|NA|TRBJ2-1|TRBV3-1/TRBV3-2
CASSPQGGLYDEQFF
TGTGCCAGCAGCCCCCAGGGGGGACTTTATGATGAGCAGTTCTTC